The 15 T cell receptor beta chains reported below all come from one sample, sequenced in a study of blood T cell repertoires in COVID-19. The repertoire was sequenced with immunoSEQ multiplex PCR; TCRdb's copy has only in-frame clones and lacks some. Altogether some 250,000 clones are present, 70% to 85% being singletons, with the ten largest covering over 7.5%. The sample taken for sequencing was peripheral blood. The source is a woman older than 75 with acute or convalescent COVID-19.

V is TRBV2 and J is TRBJ1-6; 8 bases fit TRBD1. The germline gives CDR1 SNHLY, CDR2 FYNNEI. J was trimmed by 8 bases and V by 3 bases; bases with no gene match: 21. CDR3 length: 20 residues. The CDR3 DNA is TGTGCCAGCAGTGACCCTGGGCAGGGGGCAATTACTGGGACCTATTCACCCCTCCACTTT. This encodes CASSDPGQGAITGTYSPLHF.

The chain has TRBV28 and TRBJ2-2, with 7 nucleotides matching TRBD1. The ends lost 10 bases at V and 2 bases at J; junction bases unmatched: 7. This CDR3 is built from 14 residues. The V gene's germline CDR1 is MDHEN and CDR2 SYDVKM. The CDR3 nucleotides read TGTGCCACCCGACGACAGGGAAACACCGGGGAGCTGTTTTTT. Its translation is CATRRQGNTGELFF.

This clone was counted a single time. The chain joins TRBV7-9 to TRBJ2-2; 8 positions match TRBD1. This CDR3 region has 16 residues. Germline trimming cut 1 base from V and 3 bases from J; bases unmatched to any gene: 4. Germline lookup yields CDR1 SEHNR and CDR2 FQNEAQ (reference sequence). CDR3 coding DNA: TGTGCCAGCAGCTTAGTCAGGGGGCTGGACACCGGGGAGCTGTTTTTT. Translation gives CASSLVRGLDTGELFF.

This chain joins TRBV11-2 and TRBJ1-1; tentative D call: TRBD1 (5 bases). The CDR3 consists of 16 residues. V lost 1 base to trimming and J lost 3 bases, with 15 bases between them. Germline V gene sequence: CDR1 SGHAT, CDR2 FQNNGV. The CDR3 protein is CASSLGVGALDTEAFF. The CDR3 region has the DNA TGTGCCAGCAGCTTAGGGGTAGGGGCTTTGGACACTGAAGCTTTCTTT.

This chain connects TRBV19 to TRBJ2-2, with D perhaps matching TRBD1 (5 bases). This CDR3 contains 12 residues. Trimming stripped 8 bases from V and 6 bases from J, with 10 bases between. Germline loops: CDR1 LNHDA, CDR2 SQIVND (reference sequence). In DNA form, the CDR3 reads TGTGCCAGTCAGGGTTTGGCCGGGGAGCTGTTTTTT. Translated: CASQGLAGELFF. Variable domain in full (rest from reference TRBV19 and TRBJ2-2): DGGITQSPKYLFRKEGQNVTLSCEQNLNHDAMYWYRQDPGQGLRLIYYSQIVNDFQKGDIAEGYSVSREKKESFPLTVTSAQKNPTAFYLCASQGLAGELFFGEGSRLTVL.

The chain combines TRBV7-3 with TRBJ2-3; 8 positions agree with TRBD1. Germline V gives CDR1 SGHTA, CDR2 FQGTGA. Unmatched junction bases numbered 7, after V lost 5 bases and J lost 0 bases. The CDR3 extends over 16 amino acids. DNA for the CDR3: TGTGCCAGCAGCCCCACAACAGGGGGGAGCACAGATACGCAGTATTTT. Translation gives CASSPTTGGSTDTQYF.

The chain is built from TRBV14 and TRBJ2-1; the D gene is possibly TRBD2 (7 bases). CDR3 length equals 15 residues. Germline CDR1 SGHDN, CDR2 FVKESK. Trimming stripped 7 bases from V and 6 bases from J, with 19 bases between. CDR3 sequence (DNA): TGTGCCAGCACTCAGGGGCCGGGGAGGGCCAATGAGCAGTTCTTC. It is translated as CASTQGPGRANEQFF. The full variable domain, in which reference TRBV14 and TRBJ2-1 provide the parts outside the CDR3, is EAGVTQFPSHSVIEKGQTVTLRCDPISGHDNLYWYRRVMGKEIKFLLHFVKESKQDESGMPNNRFLAERTGGTYSTLKVQPAELEDSGVYFCASTQGPGRANEQFFGPGTRLTVL.

Here the CDR3 reads CASSKQGQGSNREAFF. CDR3 bases: TGTGCCAGCAGCAAACAGGGGCAGGGGTCCAACCGCGAAGCTTTCTTT. J is TRBJ1-1 and V is TRBV28, with TRBD1 identical over 7 bases. The trim removed 6 bases at V and 8 bases at J, leaving 18 bases unmatched. This CDR3 comprises 16 residues. Germline V lookup: CDR1 MDHEN, CDR2 SYDVKM.

This chain uses TRBV30 with TRBJ2-1, with a tentative D call TRBD1 (5 bases). Trimming shortened V by 3 bases and J by 8 bases, and 8 bases separated the two germline ends. This CDR3 comprises 11 residues. CDR1 is GTSNPN, CDR2 SVGIG, per germline (reference sequence). The DNA for the CDR3 is TGTGCCTGGAGCTCAGGGTATGAGCAGTTCTTC. This codes for CAWSSGYEQFF.

The rearrangement uses TRBV7-2 and TRBJ1-2, with TRBD1 matching 7 bases. Trimming took 5 bases from V and 8 from J; bases not matched to a gene: 5. Germline V gene data show CDR1 as SGHTA and CDR2 as FQGNSA. The CDR3 contains 12 residues. CDR3 DNA sequence: TGTGCCAGCAGCCAGGGGGGCAGGGGCTACACCTTC. It translates to CASSQGGRGYTF.

Only one count was recorded for this clone. V and J are TRBV20-1 and TRBJ2-7; D is perhaps TRBD1 (7 bases). Germline V gene data show CDR1 as DFQATT and CDR2 as SNEGSKA (reference sequence). The CDR3 runs 11 residues. CDR3 amino acids: CRAGQTYEQYF. The CDR3 nucleotides read TGCAGGGCGGGACAGACCTACGAGCAGTACTTC.

V usage is TRBV29-1 and J usage is TRBJ1-5, with 7 bases that match TRBD1. CDR3 length: 13 amino acids. CDR1 is SQVTM, CDR2 ANQGSEA, per germline. The V segment lost 2 bases and the J segment 7 bases; nucleotides outside the gene matches: 5. CDR3: CSVEQGGGQPQHF. CDR3 in DNA: TGCAGCGTTGAACAGGGGGGCGGCCAGCCCCAGCATTTT.

CDR3 coding DNA: TGTGCCAGTAGTATGAACAGTTACAATGAGCAGTTCTTC. Its protein is CASSMNSYNEQFF. V and J are TRBV19 and TRBJ2-1; D uncertain. CDR1 LNHDA and CDR2 SQIVND come from the germline V gene (reference sequence). The CDR3 runs 13 residues. Trimming removed 3 bases at V and 4 bases at J, with 7 bases between.

The chain carries TRBV9 and TRBJ2-3, with 9 bases aligning to TRBD1. The trim removed 0 bases at V and 6 bases at J, leaving 26 bases unmatched. Germline CDR1 SGDLS, CDR2 YYNGEE. The CDR3 totals 22 residues. In DNA form, the CDR3 reads TGTGCCAGCAGCGTAGGACAGGTAGGCTACGGGAGAGGGGACAGGGAACCCGATACGCAGTATTTT. It encodes CASSVGQVGYGRGDREPDTQYF.

Turning to this clone: At one end, the junction sequence differs from germline, possibly due to a read error. CDR3 residues: CASSPDRGGELFF. The CDR3 region has the DNA TGTGCTAGCAGCCCAGACAGGGGCGGGGAGCTGTTTTTT. The chain couples TRBV7-7 to TRBJ2-2; 8 nucleotides line up with TRBD1. The CDR3 is 13 amino acids. From germline, CDR1 is SSHAT and CDR2 FNYEAQ (reference sequence). Together with reference TRBV7-7 and TRBJ2-2, the CDR3 gives the full variable domain: GAGVSQSPRYKVTKRGQDVTLRCDPISSHATLYWYQQALGQGPEFLTYFNYEAQPDKSGLPSDRFSAERPEGSISTLTIQRTEQRDSAMYRCASSPDRGGELFFGEGSRLTVL.